Each of the 28 T cell receptor beta chains below was sequenced from the same sample in a study of CD8+ T cells in alopecia areata. Sequencing relied on a cDNA template that was reverse transcribed from extracted RNA. The repertoire was sequenced with immunoSEQ multiplex PCR; TCRdb's copy has only in-frame clones and lacks some. The sample holds approximately 210,000 clones; around 64% are singletons and the top ten take 1.3%. The sample's treatment: oral pan-JAK inhibitor, 5-10 mg twice daily. The material sequenced was CD4+ T cells sorted from blood, taken at roughly week 49, from a patient treated with tofacitinib. The receptor source for this set is a human donor with alopecia areata.

The chain carries TRBV5-1 and TRBJ2-7; 9 bases align to TRBD1. Germline assignment: CDR1 SGHRS and CDR2 YFSETQ. This CDR3 comprises 14 residues. V dropped 4 bases and J dropped 6; count of bases not matched to a gene: 8. The CDR3 region has the DNA TGCGCCAGCAGCCTAGGACAGGGGATGGTCGAGCAGTACTTC. Protein product: CASSLGQGMVEQYF.

This clone showed up just a few times. This chain joins TRBV4-1 and TRBJ1-1; no clear D gene. Germline CDR1 is MGHRA and CDR2 is YSYEKL. The CDR3 loop spans 18 amino acids. Trimming removed 1 base at V and 1 base at J, with 19 bases between. The CDR3 protein is CASSQAFGQTTWNTEAFF. CDR3 DNA sequence: TGCGCCAGCAGCCAAGCATTTGGGCAGACTACATGGAACACTGAAGCTTTCTTT.

Notes on this clone: Other DNA sequences in this specimen translate into the identical CDR3. The chain has TRBV6-1 and TRBJ2-7, with no clear D. Germline values: CDR1 MNHNS, CDR2 SASEGT. Trimming cost V 1 base and J 0 bases, with 7 bases left between them. The CDR3 length is 14 residues. CDR3 amino acids: CASSEGGSSYEQYF. The CDR3 DNA reads TGTGCCAGCAGTGAAGGGGGAAGCTCCTACGAGCAGTACTTC.

The chain employs TRBV10-3 and TRBJ2-1; D gene unclear. Germline lookup yields CDR1 ENHRY and CDR2 SYGVKD. This CDR3 is built from 12 residues. Trimming took 6 bases from V and 15 from J, leaving 18 bases between them. The CDR3 DNA sequence: TGTGCCATCAGCGAAGGACCCGAGGCCCCGTTCTTC. Its translation is CAISEGPEAPFF.

The CDR3 region has the DNA TGTGCCAGCAGCCGTCAGGGATTGGGGTACGAGCAGTACTTC. This gives the protein CASSRQGLGYEQYF. The chain has TRBV7-2 and TRBJ2-7; the D gene is possibly TRBD1 (5 bases). This CDR3 region has 14 residues. CDR1 is SGHTA, CDR2 FQGNSA, per germline. V shed 5 bases and J shed 4 bases, with 15 bases lying between them.

This chain joins TRBV5-6 and TRBJ1-2, with D possibly TRBD1 on 6 matching bases. Germline values: CDR1 SGHDT, CDR2 YYEEEE. The CDR3 consists of 14 residues. V lost 0 bases to trimming and J lost 11 bases, with 17 bases between them. In DNA form, the CDR3 reads TGTGCCAGCAGCTTGGGGGACACCGGCTTTGGGTACACCTTC. The encoded protein is CASSLGDTGFGYTF.

The table lists this clone with a count of one. The V and J genes are TRBV19 and TRBJ2-4; weak D call: TRBD1 (6 bases). Trimming removed 6 bases at V and 3 bases at J, with 15 bases between. The CDR3 is 15 amino acids. Germline V gene lookup returns CDR1 LNHDA and CDR2 SQIVND (reference sequence). This CDR3 reads CASSVIQGNKNIQYF. CDR3 nucleotide sequence: TGTGCCAGTAGCGTAATCCAGGGGAACAAAAACATTCAGTACTTC.

CDR3 protein: CAWRSGGAYNEQFF. DNA for the CDR3: TGTGCCTGGAGGAGCGGGGGAGCTTACAATGAGCAGTTCTTC. The rearrangement uses TRBV30 and TRBJ2-1; TRBD2 aligns across 8 bases. The V and J ends lost 3 bases and 4 bases, in that order; junction bases with no gene match: 5. This CDR3 region has 14 residues. CDR1 and CDR2 (germline): GTSNPN, SVGIG (reference sequence).

The chain carries TRBV25-1 and TRBJ1-1, with D perhaps matching TRBD1 (5 bases). The length of the CDR3 is 11 residues. V dropped 4 bases and J dropped 6 bases, with 6 bases sitting between them. Germline V gene data show CDR1 as MGHDK and CDR2 as SYGVNS. The CDR3 DNA is TGTGCCAGCAGTGGAGGGGCTGAAGCTTTCTTT. It encodes CASSGGAEAFF.

This clone has a handful of counts. The chain has TRBV5-5 and TRBJ1-1; a possible D gene is TRBD1 (5 bases). This CDR3 has 14 residues. The ends were cut back, 4 bases at V and 8 bases at J, with 18 bases in the middle. CDR1 and CDR2 from the germline V gene are SGHKS and YYEKEE (reference sequence). The CDR3 is CASSPAGQGTEAFF. DNA of the CDR3: TGTGCCAGCAGCCCGGCGGGTCAGGGAACGGAAGCTTTCTTT.

The genes are TRBV9 and TRBJ1-2, with 7 positions matching TRBD1. The CDR3 contains 13 residues. V lost 4 bases and J lost 3; bases outside the gene matches: 3. Germline values: CDR1 SGDLS, CDR2 YYNGEE. CDR3: CASSPDRDYGYTF. DNA for the CDR3: TGTGCCAGCAGCCCCGACAGGGACTATGGCTACACCTTC.

This clone has just one count. The genes are TRBV7-3 and TRBJ2-3, with unresolved D. V was clipped by 6 bases and J by 0 bases, with 10 bases between them. The germline V gene has CDR1 SGHTA and CDR2 FQGTGA. The CDR3 sequence is 14 residues long. CDR3 region: CASSRGSSTDTQYF. Here the CDR3 DNA reads TGTGCCAGCAGTCGTGGATCTAGCACAGATACGCAGTATTTT.

The chain joins TRBV4-2 to TRBJ2-5, with D perhaps matching TRBD1 (6 bases). Germline values: CDR1 LGHNA, CDR2 YNFKEQ. The CDR3 length is 16 residues. The V end lost 1 base, the J end lost 5 bases, and 17 bases lay between the germline ends. CDR3 in DNA: TGTGCCAGCAGCCAAGCCGAAGGCAGGGGCGGGGAGACCCAGTACTTC. It codes for CASSQAEGRGGETQYF.

The genes are TRBV30 and TRBJ2-2; D not resolved. Between the trimmed V and J ends, which lost 0 bases and 2 bases, there was a span of 22 bases. In germline, CDR1 is GTSNPN, CDR2 SVGIG (reference sequence). The CDR3 has 19 amino acids. The CDR3 region has the DNA TGTGCCTGGAGTGTAGGGTGGAGAGGACGAACTAAAAACACCGGGGAGCTGTTTTTT. It encodes CAWSVGWRGRTKNTGELFF.

This clone was picked up a small number of times. J is TRBJ2-3 and V is TRBV19; D might be TRBD1 (6 bases). Germline V CDR1 and CDR2: LNHDA, SQIVND (reference sequence). The V and J ends lost 2 bases and 6 bases respectively, with 9 bases between them. The CDR3 runs to 13 residues. The CDR3: CASSIPTGDTQYF. DNA of the CDR3: TGTGCCAGTAGTATACCGACAGGTGATACGCAGTATTTT.

The chain employs TRBV7-2 and TRBJ1-5, with D perhaps TRBD1 (6 bases). CDR3 length equals 15 residues. CDR1 and CDR2 (germline): SGHTA, FQGNSA. The V end was cut by 5 bases, the J end by 3 bases, with 14 bases between. The CDR3 sequence is CASSPTGTFNQPQHF. The CDR3 bases are TGTGCCAGCAGCCCCACCGGGACATTCAATCAGCCCCAGCATTTT.

The rearrangement uses TRBV19 and TRBJ2-5; a possible D gene is TRBD1 (5 bases). Germline CDR1 reads LNHDA; CDR2 reads SQIVND (reference sequence). This CDR3 contains 13 residues. The V end was cut by 8 bases, the J end by 3 bases, with 13 bases between. The CDR3, as DNA: TGTGCCAGTGCGGTAGGGGCGAAAGAGACCCAGTACTTC. As protein: CASAVGAKETQYF.

This clone was recorded only once. The chain links TRBV28 to TRBJ1-6; D is possibly TRBD1 (6 bases). V lost 2 bases and J 7 bases, leaving 12 bases between the germline ends. CDR3 length equals 15 residues. Germline values: CDR1 MDHEN, CDR2 SYDVKM. In DNA, the CDR3 is TGTGCCAGCAGTTTACCGGGACATAGCAATTCACCCCTCCACTTT. It codes for CASSLPGHSNSPLHF. Looking up the rest from reference TRBV28 and TRBJ1-6 gives the full variable domain: DVKVTQSSRYLVKRTGEKVFLECVQDMDHENMFWYRQDPGLGLRLIYFSYDVKMKEKGDIPEGYSVSREKKERFSLILESASTNQTSMYLCASSLPGHSNSPLHFGNGTRLTVT.

This clone was detected a few times. The rearrangement uses TRBV5-1 and TRBJ1-5; D perhaps matches TRBD1 (5 bases). Germline values: CDR1 SGHRS, CDR2 YFSETQ. The ends were cut back, 2 bases at V and 1 base at J, with 10 bases in the middle. This CDR3 contains 15 residues. CDR3 loop: CASSFEGKSNQPQHF. The CDR3 DNA sequence: TGCGCCAGCAGCTTCGAGGGGAAGAGCAATCAGCCCCAGCATTTT.

The sample holds one count of this clone. V and J are TRBV5-1 and TRBJ2-1; TRBD2 matches at 12 bases. The V gene's germline CDR1 is SGHRS and CDR2 YFSETQ. The CDR3 runs 15 residues. V lost 4 bases to trimming and J lost 9 bases; unmatched junction nucleotides: 8. This CDR3 reads CASSPRLAGDGEQFF. The DNA for the CDR3 is TGCGCCAGCAGCCCCAGACTAGCGGGGGACGGTGAGCAGTTCTTC.

This chain joins TRBV7-9 and TRBJ1-4; D possibly corresponds to TRBD1 (5 bases). The CDR3 extends over 15 amino acids. Germline CDR1 SEHNR, CDR2 FQNEAQ (reference sequence). V was trimmed by 1 base and J by 5 bases, leaving 11 bases between them. This CDR3 is CASSLDGTSNEKLFF. The CDR3, as DNA: TGTGCCAGCAGCTTAGACGGGACTTCGAATGAAAAACTGTTTTTT.

The chain combines TRBV4-3 with TRBJ2-7; D is tentatively TRBD1 or TRBD2 (7 bases each). Trimming removed 0 bases from V and 2 bases from J, with 14 bases in between. Per germline, CDR1 LGHNA and CDR2 YSLEER. The CDR3 has 16 residues. In nucleotides, the CDR3 is TGCGCCAGCAGCCAAGATGGTGCAGGGGGGGCCTACGAGCAGTACTTC. It specifies CASSQDGAGGAYEQYF.

This clone is a singleton in its sample. This CDR3 is CASSYFGARSTEAFF. Here the CDR3 DNA reads TGTGCCAGCAGTTACTTTGGGGCCCGGAGCACTGAAGCTTTCTTT. This rearrangement joins TRBV6-5 to TRBJ1-1; weak D call: TRBD1 (5 bases). There are 15 residues in the CDR3. Germline V gene lookup returns CDR1 MNHEY and CDR2 SVGAGI. V shed 1 base and J shed 4 bases, with 13 bases lying between them.

This chain connects TRBV6-6 to TRBJ1-5; 7 nucleotides agree with TRBD1. The V gene's germline CDR1 is MNHNY and CDR2 SVGAGI (reference sequence). This CDR3 is built from 16 residues. Germline trimming cut 6 bases from V and 2 bases from J; bases unmatched to any gene: 10. The CDR3 DNA follows: TGTGCCAGCAGACAATTTACAGGGGCGGGCAATCAGCCCCAGCATTTT. It yields the protein CASRQFTGAGNQPQHF.

The rearrangement links TRBV5-1 to TRBJ2-7; possibly TRBD2 for D (6 bases). V was pared by 4 bases and J by 6 bases, with 14 bases between. The CDR3 spans 13 residues. CDR1 is SGHRS and CDR2 is YFSETQ in the germline V gene. CDR3 loop: CASSGSGGLEQYF. The CDR3 DNA follows: TGCGCCAGCAGCGGGTCCGGAGGGCTCGAGCAGTACTTC. The full variable domain, in which reference TRBV5-1 and TRBJ2-7 provide the parts outside the CDR3, is KAGVTQTPRYLIKTRGQQVTLSCSPISGHRSVSWYQQTPGQGLQFLFEYFSETQRNKGNFPGRFSGRQFSNSRSEMNVSTLELGDSALYLCASSGSGGLEQYFGPGTRLTVT.

The chain links TRBV10-3 to TRBJ2-3; D not resolved. The germline V and J ends were trimmed by 6 bases and 2 bases, with 12 bases remaining between them. Germline lookup yields CDR1 ENHRY and CDR2 SYGVKD. This CDR3 region has 14 residues. The CDR3 region is CAISETGYTDTQYF. CDR3 nucleotide sequence: TGTGCCATCAGCGAAACGGGTTACACAGATACGCAGTATTTT.

V gene TRBV30 combines with J gene TRBJ2-4; 10 bases fit TRBD1. The length of the CDR3 is 16 residues. V was clipped by 2 bases and J by 6 bases; unmatched bases: 10. The V gene's germline CDR1 is GTSNPN and CDR2 SVGIG (reference sequence). CDR3 region: CAWSSPEGQGLNIQYF. As DNA, the CDR3 is TGTGCCTGGAGTTCACCCGAGGGACAGGGGCTAAACATTCAGTACTTC.

The chain joins TRBV5-1 to TRBJ2-3, with 9 bases that match TRBD2. Germline CDR1 is SGHRS and CDR2 is YFSETQ. The CDR3 runs to 15 residues. The V segment lost 8 bases and the J segment 2 bases; nucleotides outside the gene matches: 9. CDR3 DNA sequence: TGCGCCAGTCAGCGGGGGGCGCGTGACACAGATACGCAGTATTTT. Translating it yields CASQRGARDTDTQYF.